The 5 T cell receptor beta chains below were found in one sample sequenced in a study of blood T cell repertoires in COVID-19 (dated by TCRdb to the early 2020s). The library relied on the immunoSEQ multiplex PCR assay. The immuneACCESS repertoire file appears here via TCRdb, limited to in-frame rearrangements. These files lack a portion of the clones; in checked studies, under half of the deficit traces to unresolved V genes, and the cause of the others is not known. The sample table records fewer than 200,000 clones; 84% of these occur just once. The ten largest clones represent approximately 3% of the sample. The sequenced material came from PBMCs or T cells enriched from blood (not recorded which). Source of these receptors: a woman in her 30s who had been exposed to COVID-19.

The count of this clone is one. The chain joins TRBV5-1 to TRBJ2-1; unclear D gene. The CDR3 extends over 14 amino acids. Trimming removed 1 base from V and 4 bases from J, with 9 bases in between. CDR1 is SGHRS and CDR2 is YFSETQ in the germline V gene. In DNA, the CDR3 is TGCGCCAGCAGCTTGACGACGACATACAATGAGCAGTTCTTC. Its protein is CASSLTTTYNEQFF.

The genes are TRBV7-2 and TRBJ1-3; a possible D gene is TRBD1 (6 bases). Trimming cost V 3 bases and J 0 bases, with 9 bases left between them. The CDR3 is 15 residues long. CDR1 is SGHTA and CDR2 is FQGNSA in the germline V gene. This chain's CDR3 is CASSFQGGSGNTIYF. CDR3 nucleotides: TGTGCCAGCAGCTTTCAAGGGGGCTCTGGAAACACCATATATTTT.

This clone was observed a few times. CDR3 residues: CASRRAVLDNSPLHF. Written as DNA, the CDR3 is TGTGCCAGCAGGCGTGCGGTTTTGGATAATTCACCCCTCCACTTT. The chain has TRBV6-5 and TRBJ1-6; D call uncertain. The CDR3 sequence is 15 residues long. CDR1 is MNHEY, CDR2 SVGAGI, per germline. V lost 6 bases and J lost 5, with 14 bases in between.

The chain links TRBV7-3 to TRBJ2-1; 7 nucleotides align to TRBD1. V trimming: 5 bases; J trimming: 5 bases; junction bases outside the gene matches: 9. The CDR3 totals 15 residues. Germline-derived CDR1 and CDR2 are SGHTA and FQGTGA. CDR3 loop: CASSHVPGQHNEQFF. CDR3 DNA: TGTGCCAGCAGCCACGTCCCGGGACAGCACAATGAGCAGTTCTTC.

The rearrangement joins TRBV11-3 to TRBJ2-2, with D tentatively TRBD1 (5 bases). Trimming pared 5 bases from V and 0 bases from J, leaving 13 bases between. Germline loops: CDR1 SGHNT, CDR2 YENEEA. The CDR3 runs 16 residues. The CDR3: CASSPRTGANTGELFF. In nucleotides, the CDR3 is TGTGCCAGCAGCCCCCGCACAGGTGCGAACACCGGGGAGCTGTTTTTT.